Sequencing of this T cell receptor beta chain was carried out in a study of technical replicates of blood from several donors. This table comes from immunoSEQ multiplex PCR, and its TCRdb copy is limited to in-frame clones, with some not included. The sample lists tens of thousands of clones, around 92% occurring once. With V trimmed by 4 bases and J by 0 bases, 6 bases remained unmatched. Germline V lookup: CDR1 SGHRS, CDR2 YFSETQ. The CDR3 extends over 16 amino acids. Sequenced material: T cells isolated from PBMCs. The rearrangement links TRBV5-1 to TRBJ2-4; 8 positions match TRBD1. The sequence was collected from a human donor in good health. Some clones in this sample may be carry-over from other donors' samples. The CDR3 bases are TGCGCCAGCAGCCGAGGACAGGGATCAGCCAAAAACATTCAGTACTTC. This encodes CASSRGQGSAKNIQYF.